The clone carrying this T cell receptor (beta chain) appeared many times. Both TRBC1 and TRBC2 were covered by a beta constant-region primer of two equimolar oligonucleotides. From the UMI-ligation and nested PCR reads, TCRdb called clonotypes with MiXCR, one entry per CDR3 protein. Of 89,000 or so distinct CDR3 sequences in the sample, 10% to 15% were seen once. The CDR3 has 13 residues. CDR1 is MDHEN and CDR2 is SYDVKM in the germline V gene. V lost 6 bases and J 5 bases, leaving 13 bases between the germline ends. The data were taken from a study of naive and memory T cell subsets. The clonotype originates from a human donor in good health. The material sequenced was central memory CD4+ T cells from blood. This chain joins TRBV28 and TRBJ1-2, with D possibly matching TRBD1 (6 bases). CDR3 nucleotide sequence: TGTGCCAGCAGGTCGGGACAATCTTATGGCTACACCTTC. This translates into CASRSGQSYGYTF.